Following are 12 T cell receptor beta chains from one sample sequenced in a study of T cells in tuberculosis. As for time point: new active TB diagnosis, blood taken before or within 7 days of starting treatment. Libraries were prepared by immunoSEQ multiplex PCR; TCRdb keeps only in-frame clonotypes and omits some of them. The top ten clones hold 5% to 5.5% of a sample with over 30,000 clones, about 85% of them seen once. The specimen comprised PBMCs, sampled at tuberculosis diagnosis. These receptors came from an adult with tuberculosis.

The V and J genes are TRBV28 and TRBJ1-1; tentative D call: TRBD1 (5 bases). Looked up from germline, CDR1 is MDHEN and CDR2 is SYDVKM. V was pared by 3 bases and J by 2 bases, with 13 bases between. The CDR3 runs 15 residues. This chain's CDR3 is CASSLSGYGNTEAFF. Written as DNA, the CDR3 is TGTGCCAGCAGTTTGTCAGGGTATGGTAACACTGAAGCTTTCTTT.

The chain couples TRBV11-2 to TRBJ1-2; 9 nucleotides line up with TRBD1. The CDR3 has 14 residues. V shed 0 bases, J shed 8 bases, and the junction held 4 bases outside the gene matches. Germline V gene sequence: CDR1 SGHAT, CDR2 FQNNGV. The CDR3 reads CASSLETGGAGYTF. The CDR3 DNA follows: TGTGCCAGCAGCTTAGAAACAGGGGGCGCCGGCTACACCTTC.

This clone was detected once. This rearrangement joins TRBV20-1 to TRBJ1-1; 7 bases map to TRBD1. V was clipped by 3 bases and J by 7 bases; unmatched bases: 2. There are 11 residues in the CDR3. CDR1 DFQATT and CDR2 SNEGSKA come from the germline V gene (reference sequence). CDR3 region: CSASRTGEAFF. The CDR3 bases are TGCAGTGCTAGTCGGACAGGTGAAGCTTTCTTT.

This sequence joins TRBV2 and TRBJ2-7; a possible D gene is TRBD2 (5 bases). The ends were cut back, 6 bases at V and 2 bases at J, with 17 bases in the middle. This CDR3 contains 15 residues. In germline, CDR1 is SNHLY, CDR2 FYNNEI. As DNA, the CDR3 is TGTGCCAGCAGCCCCCCTAGCTCCACCCCCTACGAGCAGTACTTC. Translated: CASSPPSSTPYEQYF. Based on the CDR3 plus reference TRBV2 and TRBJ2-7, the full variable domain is EPEVTQTPSHQVTQMGQEVILRCVPISNHLYFYWYRQILGQKVEFLVSFYNNEISEKSEIFDDQFSVERPDGSNFTLKIRSTKLEDSAMYFCASSPPSSTPYEQYFGPGTRLTVT.

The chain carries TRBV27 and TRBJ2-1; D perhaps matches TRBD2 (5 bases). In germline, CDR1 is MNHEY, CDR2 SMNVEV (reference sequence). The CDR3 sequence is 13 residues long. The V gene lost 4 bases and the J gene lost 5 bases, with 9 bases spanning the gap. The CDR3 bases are TGTGCCAGCAGTTCCGGACTGAACAATGAGCAGTTCTTC. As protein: CASSSGLNNEQFF.

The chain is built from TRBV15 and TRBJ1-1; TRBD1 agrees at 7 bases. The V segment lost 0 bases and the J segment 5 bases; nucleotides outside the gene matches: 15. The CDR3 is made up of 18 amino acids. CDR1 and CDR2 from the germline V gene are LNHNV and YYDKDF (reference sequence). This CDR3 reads CATSRDPVGGGLGTEAFF. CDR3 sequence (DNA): TGTGCCACCAGCAGAGATCCCGTCGGAGGGGGCTTGGGGACTGAAGCTTTCTTT. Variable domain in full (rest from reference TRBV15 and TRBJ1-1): DAMVIQNPRYQVTQFGKPVTLSCSQTLNHNVMYWYQQKSSQAPKLLFHYYDKDFNNEADTPDNFQSRRPNTSFCFLDIRSPGLGDTAMYLCATSRDPVGGGLGTEAFFGQGTRLTVV.

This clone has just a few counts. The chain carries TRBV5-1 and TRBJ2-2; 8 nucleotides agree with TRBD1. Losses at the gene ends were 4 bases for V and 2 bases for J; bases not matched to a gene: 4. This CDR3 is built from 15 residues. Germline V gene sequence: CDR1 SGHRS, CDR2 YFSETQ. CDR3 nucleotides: TGCGCCAGCAGCGCAGGACAGGGAAACACCGGGGAGCTGTTTTTT. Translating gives CASSAGQGNTGELFF.

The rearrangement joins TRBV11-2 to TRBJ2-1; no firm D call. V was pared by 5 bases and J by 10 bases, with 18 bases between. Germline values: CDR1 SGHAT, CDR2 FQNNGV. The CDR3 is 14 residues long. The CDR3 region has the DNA TGTGCCAGCAGCCCGGAGCCTACCCTCAACGAGCAGTTCTTC. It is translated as CASSPEPTLNEQFF.

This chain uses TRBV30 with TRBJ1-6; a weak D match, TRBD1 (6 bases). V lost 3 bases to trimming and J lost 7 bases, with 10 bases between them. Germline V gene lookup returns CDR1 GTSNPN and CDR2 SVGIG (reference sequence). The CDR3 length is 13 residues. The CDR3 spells CAWRGTGNSPLHF. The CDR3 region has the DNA TGTGCCTGGAGGGGTACAGGGAATTCACCCCTCCACTTT.

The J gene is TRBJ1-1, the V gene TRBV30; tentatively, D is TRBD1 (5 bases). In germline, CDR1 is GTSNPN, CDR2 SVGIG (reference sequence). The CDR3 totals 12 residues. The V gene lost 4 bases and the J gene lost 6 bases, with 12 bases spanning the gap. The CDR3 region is CAWTREPPEAFF. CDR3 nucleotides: TGTGCCTGGACCAGGGAACCCCCTGAAGCTTTCTTT.

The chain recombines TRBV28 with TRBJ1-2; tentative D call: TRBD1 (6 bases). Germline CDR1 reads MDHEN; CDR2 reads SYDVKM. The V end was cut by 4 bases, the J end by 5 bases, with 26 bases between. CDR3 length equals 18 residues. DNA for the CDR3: TGTGCCAGCAGTTACCTCGATTTGGGGGCGCAAGTAGGATATGGCTACACCTTC. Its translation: CASSYLDLGAQVGYGYTF.

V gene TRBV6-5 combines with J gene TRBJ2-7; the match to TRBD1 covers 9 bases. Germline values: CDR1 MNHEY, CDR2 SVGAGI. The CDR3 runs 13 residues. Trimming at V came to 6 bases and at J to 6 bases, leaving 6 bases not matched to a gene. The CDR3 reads CASSRRTGAEQYF. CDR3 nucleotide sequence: TGTGCCAGCAGCAGGAGGACAGGGGCCGAGCAGTACTTC.